This record covers a single T cell receptor (beta chain). The antigen is not known. Germline V CDR1 and CDR2: MNHNS, SASEGT. Deletions cut 4 bases from V and 5 bases from J, with 9 bases between. This CDR3 has 13 residues. The PBMCs were taken from roughly 10 ml of fresh peripheral blood. This sample is part of a study of T cells in Graves' hyperthyroidism and ophthalmopathy. The study's findings and limits: Among clonotypes expanded in thyroid above 0.001, most were also found in blood. A 13 V-J signature model discriminated ophthalmopathy versus stable hyperthyroidism.

RNA transcripts provided the source from which TCR beta CDR3 regions were amplified. First-round RT-PCR targeting the TCR CDR3 was performed with the HTBI primer set. MiXCR was run by TCRdb on the multiplex PCR reads, yielding one entry per CDR3 protein. The profile covers 250,000 or so distinct CDR3 sequences, with approximately 14% appearing a single time and 30% taken by the ten largest. The sample was blood. The TCR comes from a woman aged 50 to 65 with Graves' hyperthyroidism that later progressed to Graves' ophthalmopathy. The rearrangement uses TRBV6-1 and TRBJ2-1; D ambiguous. The CDR3 spells CASSVDADNEQFF. The CDR3 coding sequence is TGTGCCAGCAGTGTGGACGCGGACAATGAGCAGTTCTTC.